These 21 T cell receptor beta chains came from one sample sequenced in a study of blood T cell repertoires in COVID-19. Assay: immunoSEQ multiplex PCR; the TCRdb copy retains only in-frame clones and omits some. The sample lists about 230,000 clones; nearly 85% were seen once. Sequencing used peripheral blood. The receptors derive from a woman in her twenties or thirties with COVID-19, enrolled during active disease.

The CDR3 sequence is CASSLEQEYVSNEKLFF. DNA for the CDR3: TGTGCCAGCAGCTTAGAACAGGAGTACGTATCTAATGAAAAACTGTTTTTT. The chain combines TRBV7-7 with TRBJ1-4, with a tentative D call TRBD1 (5 bases). The CDR3 consists of 17 residues. Trimming took off 1 base at V and 3 bases at J, with 15 bases between the two ends. CDR1 is SSHAT, CDR2 FNYEAQ, per germline (reference sequence).

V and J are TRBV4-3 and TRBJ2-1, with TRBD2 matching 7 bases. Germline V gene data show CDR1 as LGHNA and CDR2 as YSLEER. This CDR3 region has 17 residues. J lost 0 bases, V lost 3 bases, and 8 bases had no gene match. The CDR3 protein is CASSHPSGGSSYNEQFF. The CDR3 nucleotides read TGCGCCAGCAGCCACCCGTCCGGGGGGAGCTCCTACAATGAGCAGTTCTTC.

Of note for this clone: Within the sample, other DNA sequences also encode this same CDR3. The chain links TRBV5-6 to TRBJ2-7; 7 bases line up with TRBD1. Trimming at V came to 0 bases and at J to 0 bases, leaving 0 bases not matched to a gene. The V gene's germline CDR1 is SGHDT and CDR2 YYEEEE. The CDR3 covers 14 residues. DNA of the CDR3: TGTGCCAGCAGCTTGGGACAGGGCTCCTACGAGCAGTACTTC. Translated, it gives CASSLGQGSYEQYF.

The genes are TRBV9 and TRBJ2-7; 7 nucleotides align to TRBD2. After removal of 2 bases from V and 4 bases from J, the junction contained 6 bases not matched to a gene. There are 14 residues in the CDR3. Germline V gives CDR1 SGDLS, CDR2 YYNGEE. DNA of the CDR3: TGTGCCAGCAGCGTTGGGGGGGTGTCATACGAGCAGTACTTC. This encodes CASSVGGVSYEQYF. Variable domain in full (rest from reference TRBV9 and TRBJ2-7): DSGVTQTPKHLITATGQRVTLRCSPRSGDLSVYWYQQSLDQGLQFLIQYYNGEERAKGNILERFSAQQFPDLHSELNLSSLELGDSALYFCASSVGGVSYEQYFGPGTRLTVT.

CDR3 loop: CASSLSTGGRGYTF. The CDR3 DNA follows: TGTGCCAGCAGCCTATCTACAGGGGGCCGGGGCTACACCTTC. The J gene is TRBJ1-2, the V gene TRBV3-1 (or the pseudogene TRBV3-2), with 9 bases lining up with TRBD1. Germline CDR1 and CDR2: LGHDT and YNNKEL (reference sequence). The CDR3 totals 14 residues. The ends lost 4 bases at V and 8 bases at J; junction bases unmatched: 8.

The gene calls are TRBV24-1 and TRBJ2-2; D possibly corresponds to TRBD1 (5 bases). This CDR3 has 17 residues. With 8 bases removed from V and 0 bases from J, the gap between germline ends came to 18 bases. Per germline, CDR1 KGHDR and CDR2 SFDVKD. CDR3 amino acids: CATIWGRSPSNTGELFF. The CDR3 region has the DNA TGTGCCACCATTTGGGGCAGATCCCCATCGAACACCGGGGAGCTGTTTTTT.

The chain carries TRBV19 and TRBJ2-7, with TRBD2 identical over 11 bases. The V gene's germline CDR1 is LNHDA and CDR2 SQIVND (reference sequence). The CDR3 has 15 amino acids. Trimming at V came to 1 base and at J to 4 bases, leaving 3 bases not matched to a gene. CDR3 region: CASSIGTSGRYEQYF. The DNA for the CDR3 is TGTGCCAGTAGTATAGGAACTAGCGGGAGATACGAGCAGTACTTC.

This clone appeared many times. The CDR3 is CSAGTGEGREQYF. CDR3 in DNA: TGCAGCGCCGGGACAGGGGAGGGTCGGGAGCAGTACTTC. The genes are TRBV29-1 and TRBJ2-7, with 10 bases that match TRBD1. Germline CDR1 is SQVTM and CDR2 is ANQGSEA. V trimming: 7 bases; J trimming: 7 bases; junction bases outside the gene matches: 10. The length of the CDR3 is 13 residues.

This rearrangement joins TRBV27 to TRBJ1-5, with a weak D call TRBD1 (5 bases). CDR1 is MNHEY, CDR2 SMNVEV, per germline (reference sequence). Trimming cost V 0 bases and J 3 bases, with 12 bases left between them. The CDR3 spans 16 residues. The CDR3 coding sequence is TGTGCCAGCAGTTTATCGAAGCCAGGGTTCAATCAGCCCCAGCATTTT. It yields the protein CASSLSKPGFNQPQHF.

In DNA form, the CDR3 reads TGTGCCAGCAGCCCGACAGGGTTGAGCACAGATACGCAGTATTTT. Its protein is CASSPTGLSTDTQYF. The genes are TRBV3-1 (or the pseudogene TRBV3-2) and TRBJ2-3; 7 bases are shared with TRBD1. V shed 4 bases and J 0 bases; nucleotides not matched to a gene: 4. The CDR3 is 15 residues long. Germline CDR1 and CDR2: LGHDT and YNNKEL (reference sequence).

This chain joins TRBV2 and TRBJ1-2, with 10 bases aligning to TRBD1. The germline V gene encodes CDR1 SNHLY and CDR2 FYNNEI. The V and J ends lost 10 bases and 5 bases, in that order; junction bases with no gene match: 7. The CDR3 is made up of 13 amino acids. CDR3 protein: CATRPGQGYGYTF. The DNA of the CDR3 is TGTGCCACACGTCCGGGACAGGGGTATGGCTACACCTTC.

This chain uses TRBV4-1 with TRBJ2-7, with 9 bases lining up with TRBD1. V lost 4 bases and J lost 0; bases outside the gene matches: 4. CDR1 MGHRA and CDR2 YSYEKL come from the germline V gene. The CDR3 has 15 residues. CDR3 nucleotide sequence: TGCGCCAGCAGCCCCGGGACAGGGCTCTCCTACGAGCAGTACTTC. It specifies CASSPGTGLSYEQYF.

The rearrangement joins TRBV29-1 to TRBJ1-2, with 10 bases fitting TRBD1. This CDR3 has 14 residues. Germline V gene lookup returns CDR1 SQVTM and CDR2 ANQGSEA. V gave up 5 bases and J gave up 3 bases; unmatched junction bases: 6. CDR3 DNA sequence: TGCAGCGTTTGGACAGGGGGAGACTACTATGGCTACACCTTC. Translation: CSVWTGGDYYGYTF.

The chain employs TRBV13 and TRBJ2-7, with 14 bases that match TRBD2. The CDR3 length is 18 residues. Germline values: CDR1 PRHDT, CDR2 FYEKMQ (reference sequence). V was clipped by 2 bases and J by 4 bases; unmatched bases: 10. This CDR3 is CASSLSGLAGGPGYEQYF. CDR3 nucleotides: TGTGCCAGCAGCTTAAGCGGACTAGCGGGGGGCCCAGGGTACGAGCAGTACTTC.

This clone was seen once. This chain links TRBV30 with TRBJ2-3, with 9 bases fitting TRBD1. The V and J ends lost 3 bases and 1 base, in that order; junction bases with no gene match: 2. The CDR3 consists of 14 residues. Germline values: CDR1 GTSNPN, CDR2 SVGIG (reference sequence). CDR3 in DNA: TGTGCCTGGAGGGGGGACAGGGGCACAGATACGCAGTATTTT. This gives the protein CAWRGDRGTDTQYF.

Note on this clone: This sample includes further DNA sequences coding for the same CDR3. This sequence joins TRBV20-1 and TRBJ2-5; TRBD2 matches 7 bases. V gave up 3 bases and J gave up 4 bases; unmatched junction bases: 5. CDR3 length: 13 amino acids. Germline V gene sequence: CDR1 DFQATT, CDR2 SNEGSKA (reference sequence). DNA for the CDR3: TGCAGTGCTAGTCGGGGGAGGGGAGAGACCCAGTACTTC. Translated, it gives CSASRGRGETQYF.

In nucleotides, the CDR3 is TGCGCCAGCAGCCAAGAGGGCGGGACAGGGTTAAGTTTGGGTACGCAGTATTTT. Protein product: CASSQEGGTGLSLGTQYF. The genes are TRBV4-1 and TRBJ2-3; TRBD1 aligns across 9 bases. The length of the CDR3 is 18 residues. The germline gives CDR1 MGHRA, CDR2 YSYEKL. J lost 8 bases, V lost 0 bases, and 15 bases had no gene match.

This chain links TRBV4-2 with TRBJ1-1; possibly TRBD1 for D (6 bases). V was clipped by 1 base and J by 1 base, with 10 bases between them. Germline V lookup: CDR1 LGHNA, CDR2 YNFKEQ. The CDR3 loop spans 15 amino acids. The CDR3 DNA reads TGTGCCAGCAGCCAAGCGGCGGGGGCGAACACTGAAGCTTTCTTT. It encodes CASSQAAGANTEAFF.

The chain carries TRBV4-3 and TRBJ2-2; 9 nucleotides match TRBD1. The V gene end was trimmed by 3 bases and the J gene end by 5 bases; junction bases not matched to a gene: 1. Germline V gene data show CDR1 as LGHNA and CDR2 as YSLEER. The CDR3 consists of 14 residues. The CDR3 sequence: CASSQGQGTGELFF. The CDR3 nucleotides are TGCGCCAGCAGCCAGGGACAGGGTACCGGGGAGCTGTTTTTT.

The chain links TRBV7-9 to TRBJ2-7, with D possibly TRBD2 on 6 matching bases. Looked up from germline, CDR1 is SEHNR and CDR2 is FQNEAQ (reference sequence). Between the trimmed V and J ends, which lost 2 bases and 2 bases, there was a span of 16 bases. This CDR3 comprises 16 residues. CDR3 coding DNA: TGTGCCAGCAGCTTAATATTGTCTAGCGATACCTACGAGCAGTACTTC. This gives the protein CASSLILSSDTYEQYF.

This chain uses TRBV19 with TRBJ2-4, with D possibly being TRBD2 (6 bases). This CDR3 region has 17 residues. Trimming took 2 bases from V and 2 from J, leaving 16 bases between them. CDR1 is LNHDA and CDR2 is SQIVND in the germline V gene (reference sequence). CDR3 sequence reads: CASSISLVGGTKNIQYF. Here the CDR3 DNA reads TGTGCCAGTAGTATATCTCTCGTCGGGGGAACCAAAAACATTCAGTACTTC.